Included here is one TCR beta chain sequence, with context. This sample stems from a study of PD-L1 blockade in urothelial cancer. About the research overall: Males with bladder-origin urothelial cancer constituted about nine tenths of the roughly 30 patients. Each blood sample yielded a median of roughly 150,000 T cells. At 3 weeks after treatment start (second dose) and again at 6 weeks, blood was analyzed.

CDR3 length: 13 residues. From germline, CDR1 is SEHNR and CDR2 FQNEAQ (reference sequence). Trimming cost V 5 bases and J 5 bases, with 13 bases left between them. As for time point: pretreatment peripheral blood. Profiled with immunoSEQ multiplex PCR; TCRdb holds only in-frame clones, not every one. The data show tens of thousands of clones, with around 75% seen just once and approximately 3.8% held by the top ten. The sequences come from PBMCs, collected around atezolizumab (anti-PD-L1) treatment. The chain uses TRBV7-9 and TRBJ2-7; D not resolved. The origin of this receptor is a man between 65 and 85 years old with urothelial cancer. The CDR3 reads CASSMLRNDEQYF. DNA of the CDR3: TGTGCCAGCAGCATGTTGAGAAACGACGAGCAGTACTTC.